These T cell receptor beta chains were read from a single sample in a study of blood T cell repertoires in COVID-19. Clones were read by immunoSEQ multiplex PCR, and TCRdb kept only the in-frame ones, dropping some. This sample has 150,000 or so clones, with about 90% found just once. Sequenced input: peripheral blood. The receptors stem from a human donor in a cohort sampled during active COVID-19. Each CDR3 is given with its conserved first and last residue. Each record gives: V gene, J gene, D gene, clone size, CDR3 DNA, CDR3 protein. D genes are given only for firm matches. Clone size, where shown, is once, few, many, or a class for clones that have expanded.

v_call: TRBV4-2; j_call: TRBJ1-4; d_call: .; clone_size: once; cdr3_nt: TGTGCCAGCAGCACACAGGGAACTAATGAAAAACTGTTTTTT; cdr3_aa: CASSTQGTNEKLFF
v_call: TRBV18; j_call: TRBJ2-7; d_call: .; clone_size: .; cdr3_nt: TGTGCCAGCTCACCACTGGGGGCGAAAAACCCCTACGAGCAGTACTTC; cdr3_aa: CASSPLGAKNPYEQYF
v_call: TRBV30; j_call: TRBJ1-1; d_call: TRBD1; clone_size: .; cdr3_nt: TGTGCCTGGAGTCTACAGGGGGCTATCACTGAAGCTTTCTTT; cdr3_aa: CAWSLQGAITEAFF
v_call: TRBV11-3; j_call: TRBJ2-7; d_call: TRBD2; clone_size: .; cdr3_nt: TGTGCCAGCAGCTTGCAGGGAGGGGTCTACGAGCAGTACTTC; cdr3_aa: CASSLQGGVYEQYF
v_call: TRBV30; j_call: TRBJ2-1; d_call: TRBD1; clone_size: .; cdr3_nt: TGTGCCTGGAGTAGGAACAGGGGAATCTACAATGAGCAGTTCTTC; cdr3_aa: CAWSRNRGIYNEQFF
v_call: TRBV10-3; j_call: TRBJ2-1; d_call: TRBD1; clone_size: .; cdr3_nt: TGTGCCATCAGTGAGGAGGGACAGGGCCTAAATGAGCAGTTCTTC; cdr3_aa: CAISEEGQGLNEQFF
v_call: TRBV5-6; j_call: TRBJ1-1; d_call: TRBD1; clone_size: once; cdr3_nt: TGTGCCAGCAGCACGGAGACAGGGGTAGGGGTGAACACTGAAGCTTTCTTT; cdr3_aa: CASSTETGVGVNTEAFF
v_call: TRBV11-2; j_call: TRBJ2-1; d_call: .; clone_size: .; cdr3_nt: TGTGCCAGCAGCCTAGAACAGGTCTGGGGTGAGCAGTTCTTC; cdr3_aa: CASSLEQVWGEQFF
v_call: TRBV2; j_call: TRBJ2-7; d_call: TRBD1; clone_size: few; cdr3_nt: TGTGCCAGCAGTCTGACAGGGGCGTTCAGATACGAGCAGTACTTC; cdr3_aa: CASSLTGAFRYEQYF
v_call: TRBV5-1; j_call: TRBJ2-1; d_call: .; clone_size: .; cdr3_nt: TGCGCCAGCAGCTTGGAGTTGGCGGGATACAATGAGCAGTTCTTC; cdr3_aa: CASSLELAGYNEQFF
v_call: TRBV18; j_call: TRBJ2-7; d_call: TRBD2; clone_size: .; cdr3_nt: TGTGCCAGCTCACCACGTTCAGCGGGAGGGACCTACGAGCAGTACTTC; cdr3_aa: CASSPRSAGGTYEQYF
v_call: TRBV7-2; j_call: TRBJ2-2; d_call: .; clone_size: once; cdr3_nt: TGTGCCAGCAGCTTAGTTATACAGGGTTCGAACACCGGGGAGCTGTTTTTT; cdr3_aa: CASSLVIQGSNTGELFF
v_call: TRBV14; j_call: TRBJ1-6; d_call: .; clone_size: .; cdr3_nt: TGTGCCAGCAGCGCAGCAGGGACTTTCTCACCCCTCCACTTT; cdr3_aa: CASSAAGTFSPLHF
v_call: TRBV4-3; j_call: TRBJ2-7; d_call: .; clone_size: .; cdr3_nt: TGCGCCAGCAGCCAAGTGCCGAGAGCCTACGAGCAGTACTTC; cdr3_aa: CASSQVPRAYEQYF
v_call: TRBV30; j_call: TRBJ1-6; d_call: .; clone_size: .; cdr3_nt: TGTGCCTGGAGTGTACAGGTAGATTCACCCCTCCACTTT; cdr3_aa: CAWSVQVDSPLHF
v_call: TRBV6-2/TRBV6-3; j_call: TRBJ2-3; d_call: TRBD2; clone_size: .; cdr3_nt: TGTGCCAGCAGTCCGACTAGCGGGGGGGGCGCAGATACGCAGTATTTT; cdr3_aa: CASSPTSGGGADTQYF
v_call: TRBV5-5; j_call: TRBJ1-2; d_call: TRBD1; clone_size: .; cdr3_nt: TGTGCCAGCAGCGCACAACAGGGGAACTATGGCTACACCTTC; cdr3_aa: CASSAQQGNYGYTF
v_call: TRBV30; j_call: TRBJ1-5; d_call: TRBD1; clone_size: .; cdr3_nt: TGTGCCTGGAGGGGGACAGGGGCTGGCAATCAGCCCCAGCATTTT; cdr3_aa: CAWRGTGAGNQPQHF
v_call: TRBV7-2; j_call: TRBJ2-1; d_call: TRBD1; clone_size: .; cdr3_nt: TGTGCCAGCACCATCAGGGGGACAGGGAAGGAGGGTGAGCAGTTCTTC; cdr3_aa: CASTIRGTGKEGEQFF
v_call: TRBV29-1; j_call: TRBJ2-3; d_call: TRBD1; clone_size: .; cdr3_nt: TGCAGCTCAGGGGACAGGGGGAGGACAGATACGCAGTATTTT; cdr3_aa: CSSGDRGRTDTQYF
v_call: TRBV19; j_call: TRBJ2-7; d_call: .; clone_size: .; cdr3_nt: TGTGCCAGTAGCAGACAGGGCGGGACCTACGAGCAGTACTTC; cdr3_aa: CASSRQGGTYEQYF
v_call: TRBV9; j_call: TRBJ2-1; d_call: TRBD1; clone_size: once; cdr3_nt: TGTGCCAGCAGCTCACCCCGGTGGGGACAGTCGAAGGACCAGGGTGAGCAGTTCTTC; cdr3_aa: CASSSPRWGQSKDQGEQFF
v_call: TRBV21-1; j_call: TRBJ2-7; d_call: .; clone_size: .; cdr3_nt: TGTGCCAGCAGCAAAGTTGTCGCGGGGGGGCCCGCCTACGAGCAGTACTTC; cdr3_aa: CASSKVVAGGPAYEQYF
v_call: TRBV7-2; j_call: TRBJ2-7; d_call: TRBD1; clone_size: .; cdr3_nt: TGTGCCAGCAGCGTAGGACAGGGCTACGAGCAGTACTTC; cdr3_aa: CASSVGQGYEQYF
v_call: TRBV6-5; j_call: TRBJ2-7; d_call: TRBD2; clone_size: .; cdr3_nt: TGTGCCAGCAGGGCTAGCGGGAGGAGCGATTACGAGCAGTACTTC; cdr3_aa: CASRASGRSDYEQYF
v_call: TRBV7-2; j_call: TRBJ2-7; d_call: .; clone_size: few; cdr3_nt: TGTGCCAGCAGCTTGCGTACAGGGAGAAACGAGCAGTACTTC; cdr3_aa: CASSLRTGRNEQYF
v_call: TRBV28; j_call: TRBJ2-4; d_call: .; clone_size: .; cdr3_nt: TGTGCCAGCAGTTTACCACTAGCCAAAAACATTCAGTACTTC; cdr3_aa: CASSLPLAKNIQYF
v_call: TRBV5-4; j_call: TRBJ1-6; d_call: .; clone_size: .; cdr3_nt: TGTGCCAGCAGGGCCACGGGACAACCTGAAAGCTCCTATAATTCACCCCTCCACTTT; cdr3_aa: CASRATGQPESSYNSPLHF
v_call: TRBV5-8; j_call: TRBJ1-2; d_call: TRBD1; clone_size: .; cdr3_nt: TGTGCCAGCAGCTTGCGACAGGGGCAGATCTATGGCTACACCTTC; cdr3_aa: CASSLRQGQIYGYTF
v_call: TRBV11-2; j_call: TRBJ1-6; d_call: TRBD1; clone_size: .; cdr3_nt: TGTGCCAGCAGCTTCTGGACAGGGGGCGATAAAGTCAGGGATTCACCCCTCCACTTT; cdr3_aa: CASSFWTGGDKVRDSPLHF
v_call: TRBV18; j_call: TRBJ2-3; d_call: TRBD1; clone_size: once; cdr3_nt: TGTGCCAGCAACCTACGGACAGGGGGCTGGGATACGCAGTATTTT; cdr3_aa: CASNLRTGGWDTQYF
v_call: TRBV7-3; j_call: TRBJ2-2; d_call: .; clone_size: .; cdr3_nt: TGTGCCAGCAGCCGCGGCCCAACAGGGTTTAACACCGGGGAGCTGTTTTTT; cdr3_aa: CASSRGPTGFNTGELFF
v_call: TRBV9; j_call: TRBJ2-1; d_call: .; clone_size: once; cdr3_nt: TGTGCCAGCAGCTCACGTACAGGGATAAAGCAGTTCTTC; cdr3_aa: CASSSRTGIKQFF
v_call: TRBV3-1/TRBV3-2; j_call: TRBJ1-4; d_call: .; clone_size: .; cdr3_nt: TGTGCCAGCAGTCAGGACAGAATCCCTAATGAAAAACTGTTTTTT; cdr3_aa: CASSQDRIPNEKLFF
v_call: TRBV6-2/TRBV6-3; j_call: TRBJ2-4; d_call: .; clone_size: .; cdr3_nt: TGTGCCAGCAGTCCCCAGACAGGGAGGAACATTCAGTACTTC; cdr3_aa: CASSPQTGRNIQYF
v_call: TRBV2; j_call: TRBJ2-1; d_call: .; clone_size: .; cdr3_nt: TGTGCCAGCACGGGGGACAGCTCCTACAATGAGCAGTTCTTC; cdr3_aa: CASTGDSSYNEQFF
v_call: TRBV14; j_call: TRBJ1-4; d_call: .; clone_size: .; cdr3_nt: TGTGCCAGCAGCCAAGAAGGGGCAACTAATGAAAAACTGTTTTTT; cdr3_aa: CASSQEGATNEKLFF
v_call: TRBV3-1/TRBV3-2; j_call: TRBJ1-2; d_call: .; clone_size: .; cdr3_nt: TGTGCCAGCAGCCAAGGGTCAGGGGAGATTGGCTACACCTTC; cdr3_aa: CASSQGSGEIGYTF
v_call: TRBV7-2; j_call: TRBJ2-4; d_call: TRBD1; clone_size: .; cdr3_nt: TGTGCCAGCAGCTTAGGACAGGGTCTAGACAAAAACATTCAGTACTTC; cdr3_aa: CASSLGQGLDKNIQYF
v_call: TRBV28; j_call: TRBJ1-2; d_call: .; clone_size: few; cdr3_nt: TGTGCCAGCATTCGCTCAGGGGTCCATTATGGCTACACCTTC; cdr3_aa: CASIRSGVHYGYTF